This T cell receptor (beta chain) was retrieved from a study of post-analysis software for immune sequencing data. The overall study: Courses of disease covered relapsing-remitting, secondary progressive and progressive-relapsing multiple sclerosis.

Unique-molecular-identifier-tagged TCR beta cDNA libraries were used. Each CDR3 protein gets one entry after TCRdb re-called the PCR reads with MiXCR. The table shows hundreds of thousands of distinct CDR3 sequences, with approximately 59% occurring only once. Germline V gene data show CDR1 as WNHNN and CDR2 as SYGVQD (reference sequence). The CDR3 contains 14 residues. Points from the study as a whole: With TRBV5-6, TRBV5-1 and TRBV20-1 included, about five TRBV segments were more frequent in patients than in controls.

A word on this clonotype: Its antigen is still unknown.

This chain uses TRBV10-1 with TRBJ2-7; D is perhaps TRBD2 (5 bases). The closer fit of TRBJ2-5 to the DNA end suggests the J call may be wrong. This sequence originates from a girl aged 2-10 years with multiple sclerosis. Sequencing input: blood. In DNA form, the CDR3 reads TGCGCCAGCAGTGAGTCCGAGGCGGCGGGGACCCAGTACTTC. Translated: CASSESEAAGTQYF.